The TCR beta chain under discussion was sequenced for a study of tumor-infiltrating lymphocytes in oesophageal squamous cell carcinoma. Via MiXCR, TCRdb re-called the PCR reads, giving one row per CDR3 protein. The sample yields around 12,000 distinct CDR3 sequences, roughly 50% seen once. The V gene lost 1 base and the J gene lost 4 bases, with 14 bases spanning the gap. CDR1 is SGHTA, CDR2 FQGNSA, per germline. The CDR3 runs 17 residues. This chain uses TRBV7-2 with TRBJ2-6, with unresolved D. This clonotype was obtained from a female donor with esophageal squamous cell carcinoma. Material: esophageal tumor tissue. Here the CDR3 DNA reads TGTGCCAGCAGCTTAGACTCGGGTTTTAGGGGGGCCAACGTCCTGACTTTC. Protein product: CASSLDSGFRGANVLTF.